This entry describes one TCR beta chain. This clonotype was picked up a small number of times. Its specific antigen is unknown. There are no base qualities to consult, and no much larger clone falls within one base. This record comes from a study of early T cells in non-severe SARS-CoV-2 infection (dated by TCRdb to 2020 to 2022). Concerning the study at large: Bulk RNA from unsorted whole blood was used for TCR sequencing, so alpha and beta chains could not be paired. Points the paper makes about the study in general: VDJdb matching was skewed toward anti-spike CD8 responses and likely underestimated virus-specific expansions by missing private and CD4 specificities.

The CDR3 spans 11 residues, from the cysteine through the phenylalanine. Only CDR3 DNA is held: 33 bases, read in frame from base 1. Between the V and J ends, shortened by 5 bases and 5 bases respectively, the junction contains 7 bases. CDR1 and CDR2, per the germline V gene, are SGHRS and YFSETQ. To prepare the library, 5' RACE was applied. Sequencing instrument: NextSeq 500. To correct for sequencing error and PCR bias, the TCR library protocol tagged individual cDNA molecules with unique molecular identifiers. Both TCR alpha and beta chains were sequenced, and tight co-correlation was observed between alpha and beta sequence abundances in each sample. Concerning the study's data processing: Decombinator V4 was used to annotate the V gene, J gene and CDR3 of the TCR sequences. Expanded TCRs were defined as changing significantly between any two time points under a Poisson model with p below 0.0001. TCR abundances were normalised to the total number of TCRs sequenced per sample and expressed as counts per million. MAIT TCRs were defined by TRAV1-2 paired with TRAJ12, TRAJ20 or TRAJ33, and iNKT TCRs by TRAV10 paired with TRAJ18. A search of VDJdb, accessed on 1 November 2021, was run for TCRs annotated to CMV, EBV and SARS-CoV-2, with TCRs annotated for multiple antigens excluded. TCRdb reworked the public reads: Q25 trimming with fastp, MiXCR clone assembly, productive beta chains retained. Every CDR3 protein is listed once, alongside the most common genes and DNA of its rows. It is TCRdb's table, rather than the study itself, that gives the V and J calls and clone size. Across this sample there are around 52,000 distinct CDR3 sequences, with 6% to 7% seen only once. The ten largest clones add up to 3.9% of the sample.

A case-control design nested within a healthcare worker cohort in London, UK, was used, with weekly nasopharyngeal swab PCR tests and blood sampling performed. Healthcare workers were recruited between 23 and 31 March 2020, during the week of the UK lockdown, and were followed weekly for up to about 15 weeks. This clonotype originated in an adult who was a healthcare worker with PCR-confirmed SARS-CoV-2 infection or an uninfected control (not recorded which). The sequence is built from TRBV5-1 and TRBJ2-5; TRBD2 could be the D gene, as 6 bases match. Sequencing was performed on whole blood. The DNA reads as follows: TGCGCCAGCAGGGAGGGGGAGACCCAGTACTTC. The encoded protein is CASREGETQYF.